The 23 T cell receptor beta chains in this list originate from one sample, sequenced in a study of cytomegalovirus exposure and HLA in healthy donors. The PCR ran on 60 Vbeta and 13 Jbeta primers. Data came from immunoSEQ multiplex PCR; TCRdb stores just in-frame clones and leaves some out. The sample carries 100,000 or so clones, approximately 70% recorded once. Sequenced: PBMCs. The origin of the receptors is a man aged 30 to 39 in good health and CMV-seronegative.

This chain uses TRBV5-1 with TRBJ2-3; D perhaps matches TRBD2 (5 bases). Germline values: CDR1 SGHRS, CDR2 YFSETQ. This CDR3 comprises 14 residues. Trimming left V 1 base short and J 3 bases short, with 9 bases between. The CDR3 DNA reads TGCGCCAGCAGCTTGACGGGATTAACAGATACGCAGTATTTT. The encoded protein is CASSLTGLTDTQYF.

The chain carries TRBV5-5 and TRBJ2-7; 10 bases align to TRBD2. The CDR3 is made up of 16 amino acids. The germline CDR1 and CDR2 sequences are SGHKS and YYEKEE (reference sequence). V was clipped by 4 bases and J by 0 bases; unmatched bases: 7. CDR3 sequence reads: CASSRGSGGSSYEQYF. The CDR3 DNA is TGTGCCAGCAGCCGGGGTAGCGGGGGGAGCTCCTACGAGCAGTACTTC.

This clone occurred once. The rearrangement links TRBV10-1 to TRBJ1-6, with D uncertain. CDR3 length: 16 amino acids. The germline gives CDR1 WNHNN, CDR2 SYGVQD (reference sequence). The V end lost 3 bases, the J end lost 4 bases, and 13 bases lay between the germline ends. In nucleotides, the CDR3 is TGCGCCAGCAGTGACACCCTAAGAGTTTATAATTCACCCCTCCACTTT. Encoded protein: CASSDTLRVYNSPLHF.

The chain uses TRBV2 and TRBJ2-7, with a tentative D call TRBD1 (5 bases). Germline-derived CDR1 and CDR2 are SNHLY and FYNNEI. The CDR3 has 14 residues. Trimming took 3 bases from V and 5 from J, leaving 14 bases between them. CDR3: CASSEGMEGDEQYF. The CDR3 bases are TGTGCCAGCAGTGAGGGAATGGAAGGGGACGAGCAGTACTTC.

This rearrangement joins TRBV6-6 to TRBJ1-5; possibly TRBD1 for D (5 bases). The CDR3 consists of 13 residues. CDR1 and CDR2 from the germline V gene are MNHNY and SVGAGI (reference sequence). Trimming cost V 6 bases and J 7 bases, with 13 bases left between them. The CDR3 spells CASSGTVGQPQHF. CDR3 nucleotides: TGTGCCAGCAGCGGGACTGTTGGACAGCCCCAGCATTTT.

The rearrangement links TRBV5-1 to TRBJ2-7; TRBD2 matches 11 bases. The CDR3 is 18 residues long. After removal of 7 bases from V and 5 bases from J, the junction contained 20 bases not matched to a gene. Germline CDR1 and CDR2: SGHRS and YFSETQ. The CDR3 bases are TGCGCCAGCCAGCCCACCCCCTTAACTAGCGGGAGTGTCGACGAGCAGTACTTC. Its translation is CASQPTPLTSGSVDEQYF.

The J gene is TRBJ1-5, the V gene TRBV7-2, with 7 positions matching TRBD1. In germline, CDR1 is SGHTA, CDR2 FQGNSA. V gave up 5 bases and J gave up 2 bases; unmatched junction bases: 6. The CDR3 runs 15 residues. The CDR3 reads CASSLRQGGNQPQHF. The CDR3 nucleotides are TGTGCCAGCAGCCTGAGACAGGGAGGCAATCAGCCCCAGCATTTT.

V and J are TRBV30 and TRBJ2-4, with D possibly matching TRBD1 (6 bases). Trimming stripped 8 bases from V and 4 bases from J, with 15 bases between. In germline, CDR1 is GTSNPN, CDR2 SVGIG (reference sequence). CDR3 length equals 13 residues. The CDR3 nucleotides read TGTGCCCACAGGGCACAGGAGAAAAACATTCAGTACTTC. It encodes CAHRAQEKNIQYF.

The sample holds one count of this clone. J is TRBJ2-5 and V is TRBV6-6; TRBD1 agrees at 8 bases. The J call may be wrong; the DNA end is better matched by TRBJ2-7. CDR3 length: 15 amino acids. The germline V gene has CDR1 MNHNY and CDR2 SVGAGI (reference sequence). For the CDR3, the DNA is TGTGCCAGCAGACCCACAGGGGGTGGCTCCTACGAGCAGTACTTC. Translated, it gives CASRPTGGGSYEQYF.

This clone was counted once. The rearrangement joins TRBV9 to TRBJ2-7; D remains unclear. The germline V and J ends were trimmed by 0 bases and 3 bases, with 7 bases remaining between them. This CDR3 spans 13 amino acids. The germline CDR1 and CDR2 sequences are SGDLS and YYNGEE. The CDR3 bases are TGTGCCAGCAGCGTAGACAGTGGCTACGAGCAGTACTTC. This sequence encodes CASSVDSGYEQYF.

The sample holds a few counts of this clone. CDR3 sequence reads: CATSPRSPGGNTIYF. The DNA of the CDR3 is TGTGCCACCAGCCCGCGATCTCCGGGTGGAAACACCATATATTTT. This chain connects TRBV15 to TRBJ1-3; D is uncertain. Germline CDR1 LNHNV, CDR2 YYDKDF (reference sequence). The CDR3 is 15 amino acids. V lost 5 bases and J 3 bases, leaving 14 bases between the germline ends.

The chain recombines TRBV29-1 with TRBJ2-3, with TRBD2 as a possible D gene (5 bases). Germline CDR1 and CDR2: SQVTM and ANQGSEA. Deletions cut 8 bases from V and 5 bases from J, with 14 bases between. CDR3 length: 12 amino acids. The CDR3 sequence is CSHLSGIDTQYF. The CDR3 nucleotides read TGCAGCCATCTGTCGGGGATAGATACGCAGTATTTT.

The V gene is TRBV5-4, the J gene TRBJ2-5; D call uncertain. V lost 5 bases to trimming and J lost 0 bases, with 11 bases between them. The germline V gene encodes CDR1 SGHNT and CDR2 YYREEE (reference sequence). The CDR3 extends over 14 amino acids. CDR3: CASSAPSDQETQYF. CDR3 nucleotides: TGTGCCAGCAGTGCCCCAAGCGACCAAGAGACCCAGTACTTC.

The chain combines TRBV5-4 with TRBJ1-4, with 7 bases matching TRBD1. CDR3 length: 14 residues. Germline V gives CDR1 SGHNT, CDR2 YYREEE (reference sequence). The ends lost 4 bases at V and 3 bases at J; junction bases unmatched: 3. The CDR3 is CASSEQGPNEKLFF. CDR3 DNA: TGTGCCAGCAGCGAACAGGGGCCTAATGAAAAACTGTTTTTT. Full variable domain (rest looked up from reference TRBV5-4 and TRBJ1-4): ETGVTQSPTHLIKTRGQQVTLRCSSQSGHNTVSWYQQALGQGPQFIFQYYREEENGRGNFPPRFSGLQFPNYSSELNVNALELDDSALYLCASSEQGPNEKLFFGSGTQLSVL.

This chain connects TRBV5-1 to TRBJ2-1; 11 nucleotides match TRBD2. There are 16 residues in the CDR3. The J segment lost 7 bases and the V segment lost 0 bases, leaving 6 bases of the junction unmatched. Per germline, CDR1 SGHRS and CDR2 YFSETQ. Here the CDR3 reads CASSLVTSGRGNEQFF. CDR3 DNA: TGCGCCAGCAGCTTGGTTACTAGCGGGAGAGGAAATGAGCAGTTCTTC.

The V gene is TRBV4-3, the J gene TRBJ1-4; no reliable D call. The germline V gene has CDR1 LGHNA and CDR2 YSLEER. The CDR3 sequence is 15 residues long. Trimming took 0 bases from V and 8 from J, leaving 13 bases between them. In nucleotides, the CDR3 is TGCGCCAGCAGCCAAGATCCTCAACCCCGGGAAAAACTGTTTTTT. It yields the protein CASSQDPQPREKLFF.

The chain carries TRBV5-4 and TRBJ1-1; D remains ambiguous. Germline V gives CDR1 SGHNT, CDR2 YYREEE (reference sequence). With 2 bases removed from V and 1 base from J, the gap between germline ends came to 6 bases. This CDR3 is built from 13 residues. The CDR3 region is CASSFTANTEAFF. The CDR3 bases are TGTGCCAGCAGCTTCACAGCGAACACTGAAGCTTTCTTT.

The CDR3 loop reads CASSIGQGYTDTQYF. The DNA of the CDR3 is TGTGCCAGCAGTATCGGACAGGGCTACACAGATACGCAGTATTTT. The V call is TRBV6-5, the J call TRBJ2-3; 8 positions agree with TRBD1. V trimming: 5 bases; J trimming: 2 bases; junction bases outside the gene matches: 6. This CDR3 is 15 amino acids long. In germline, CDR1 is MNHEY, CDR2 SVGAGI.

CDR3 protein: CAWREESHLAGVDTQYF. In DNA, the CDR3 is TGTGCCTGGAGGGAAGAGAGTCACTTAGCGGGAGTAGATACGCAGTATTTT. This rearrangement joins TRBV30 to TRBJ2-3; 9 bases line up with TRBD2. The CDR3 length is 17 residues. V trimming: 3 bases; J trimming: 5 bases; junction bases outside the gene matches: 15. CDR1 is GTSNPN, CDR2 SVGIG, per germline (reference sequence).

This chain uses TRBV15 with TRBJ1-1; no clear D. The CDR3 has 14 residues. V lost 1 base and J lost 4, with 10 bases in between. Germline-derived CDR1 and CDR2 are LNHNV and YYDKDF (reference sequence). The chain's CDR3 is CATSRAGLSTEAFF. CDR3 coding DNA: TGTGCCACCAGCAGAGCTGGTTTGAGCACTGAAGCTTTCTTT.

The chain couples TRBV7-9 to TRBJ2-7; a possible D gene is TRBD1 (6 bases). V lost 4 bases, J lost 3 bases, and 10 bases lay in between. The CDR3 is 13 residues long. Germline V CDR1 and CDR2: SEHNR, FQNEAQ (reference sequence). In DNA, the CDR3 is TGTGCCAGCAGCTGGACAGCGAGCTACGAGCAGTACTTC. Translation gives CASSWTASYEQYF.

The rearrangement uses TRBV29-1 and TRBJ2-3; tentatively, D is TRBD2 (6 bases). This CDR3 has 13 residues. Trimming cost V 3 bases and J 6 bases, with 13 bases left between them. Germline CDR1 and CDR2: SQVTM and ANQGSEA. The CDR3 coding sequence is TGCAGCGTTGACCCCGGGAGTTCTGATACGCAGTATTTT. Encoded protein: CSVDPGSSDTQYF.

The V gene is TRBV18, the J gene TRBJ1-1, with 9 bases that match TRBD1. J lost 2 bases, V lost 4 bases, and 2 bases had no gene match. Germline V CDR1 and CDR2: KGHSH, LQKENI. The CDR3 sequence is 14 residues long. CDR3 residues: CASSLDRGNTEAFF. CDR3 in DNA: TGTGCCAGCTCACTGGACAGGGGTAACACTGAAGCTTTCTTT.